A single sample gave rise to the 20 T cell receptor beta chains below, sequenced in a study of human T cells and chemical hapten exposure. Indicated time point: patch test 2, 6 weeks after DPC sensitization. Treatment indicated: therapeutic diphenylcyclopropenone sensitization with weekly scalp DPC. TCRdb fed the RACE reads into MiXCR, producing one record per CDR3 protein. In the table there are a few hundred thousand distinct CDR3 sequences, 6% to 7% of which are singletons. Source: whole blood, taken in connection with sensitization to the hapten diphenylcyclopropenone (DPC). Receptor source: a woman under 30 with alopecia areata. Some clones in this sample may be carry-over from other donors' samples.

At least ten counts were recorded for this clonotype. This chain uses TRBV18 with TRBJ1-3, with D uncertain. Per the germline V gene, CDR1 is KGHSH and CDR2 is LQKENI. This CDR3 has 13 amino acids. The V gene lost 3 bases and the J gene lost 3 bases, with 6 bases spanning the gap. Here the CDR3 reads CASSPAGGNTIYF. The CDR3 DNA reads as TGTGCCAGCTCACCCGCCGGTGGAAACACCATATATTTT.

This clonotype has ten or more counts. This chain connects TRBV4-1 to TRBJ2-1, with 8 bases that match TRBD1. The V and J ends lost 7 bases and 4 bases, in that order; junction bases with no gene match: 9. Per the germline V gene, CDR1 is MGHRA and CDR2 is YSYEKL. The CDR3 is made up of 15 amino acids. The CDR3 is CASTGSGQGYNEQFF. DNA for the CDR3: TGCGCCAGCACTGGGTCTGGACAGGGATACAATGAGCAGTTCTTC.

This clonotype was detected ten times or more. CDR3 DNA sequence: TGTGCCAGCAGCCCCCTGGACAGGGTTCTGCCTCAGCCCCAGCATTTT. Its protein is CASSPLDRVLPQPQHF. The rearrangement joins TRBV9 to TRBJ1-5, with 8 bases fitting TRBD1. Germline loops: CDR1 SGDLS, CDR2 YYNGEE. The CDR3 is 16 amino acids. V lost 4 bases, J lost 6 bases, and 12 bases stayed unmatched.

This clonotype has ten or more counts. V usage is TRBV3-1 and J usage is TRBJ1-2, with unresolved D. Germline assignment: CDR1 LGHDT and CDR2 YNNKEL (reference sequence). Trimming took 5 bases from V and 4 from J, leaving 8 bases between them. CDR3 length: 12 amino acids. The chain's CDR3 is CASSGPTYGYTF. The CDR3 DNA is TGTGCCAGCAGCGGACCGACCTATGGCTACACCTTC.

Many counts were recorded for this clonotype. V usage is TRBV24-1 and J usage is TRBJ2-1, with 9 bases identical to TRBD1. Per the germline V gene, CDR1 is KGHDR and CDR2 is SFDVKD. J gave up 8 bases and V 6 bases, and 10 bases lay outside the gene matches. The CDR3 consists of 15 residues. The CDR3 region has the DNA TGTGCCACCAGTTTACAGGGGGCGGCGATTCATGAGCAGTTCTTC. Protein sequence: CATSLQGAAIHEQFF.

The V call is TRBV12-3 or TRBV12-4, the J call TRBJ2-2; D is ambiguous. V lost 2 bases, J lost 5 bases, and 9 bases lay in between. The CDR3 contains 14 residues. Here the CDR3 reads CASSLWDRTGELFF. The CDR3 nucleotides read TGTGCCAGCAGTTTATGGGATCGGACCGGGGAGCTGTTTTTT.

This clonotype was observed at least ten times. The J gene is TRBJ2-3, the V gene TRBV12-3 or TRBV12-4; 12 nucleotides align to TRBD2. V dropped 7 bases and J dropped 0; count of bases not matched to a gene: 11. The CDR3 sequence is 18 residues long. In DNA, the CDR3 is TGTGCCAGCACCTTACTAGCGGGGGGCTCCTCTAGCACAGATACGCAGTATTTT. Residues: CASTLLAGGSSSTDTQYF.

This clonotype occurred many times. The gene calls are TRBV5-1 and TRBJ1-2; TRBD1 matches at 9 bases. CDR3 length: 15 residues. J lost 4 bases, V lost 7 bases, and 11 bases had no gene match. Germline CDR1 reads SGHRS; CDR2 reads YFSETQ. The CDR3 DNA reads TGCGCCAGCCGACCAACAGGGGGCGCGTTCTATGGCTACACCTTC. Translation gives CASRPTGGAFYGYTF.

Only a few counts were recorded for this clonotype. The chain is built from TRBV7-9 and TRBJ1-4, with no clear D. Germline values: CDR1 SEHNR, CDR2 FQNEAQ (reference sequence). V lost 4 bases and J 0 bases, leaving 9 bases between the germline ends. The CDR3 length is 15 residues. CDR3 amino acids: CASSSRGPTNEKLFF. DNA of the CDR3: TGTGCCAGCAGCTCTCGCGGCCCAACTAATGAAAAACTGTTTTTT.

The table lists this clonotype with many counts. The chain has TRBV12-3 or TRBV12-4 and TRBJ2-7; D may be TRBD2 (7 bases). Trimming cost V 1 base and J 0 bases, with 31 bases left between them. The CDR3 loop spans 22 amino acids. CDR3 DNA: TGTGCCAGCAGTTTAGGAGCGAGGGGGGGACTAATCCTACCCCAAACCTCCTACGAGCAGTACTTC. Encoded protein: CASSLGARGGLILPQTSYEQYF.

The genes are TRBV5-1 and TRBJ1-1, with D unclear. The CDR3 sequence is 14 residues long. With 2 bases removed from V and 0 bases from J, the gap between germline ends came to 8 bases. In germline, CDR1 is SGHRS, CDR2 YFSETQ. The CDR3 here is CASSLNLMNTEAFF. The CDR3 DNA follows: TGCGCCAGCAGCTTAAACCTCATGAACACTGAAGCTTTCTTT.

This clonotype showed up just a few times. V gene TRBV28 combines with J gene TRBJ2-7, with D unclear. Germline CDR1 and CDR2: MDHEN and SYDVKM. The CDR3 is made up of 12 amino acids. V was pared by 7 bases and J by 6 bases, with 13 bases between. The CDR3 spells CASNPATGEQYF. The CDR3 DNA sequence: TGTGCCAGCAACCCGGCTACCGGCGAGCAGTACTTC. The variable domain in full, completed from reference TRBV28 and TRBJ2-7, reads DVKVTQSSRYLVKRTGEKVFLECVQDMDHENMFWYRQDPGLGLRLIYFSYDVKMKEKGDIPEGYSVSREKKERFSLILESASTNQTSMYLCASNPATGEQYFGPGTRLTVT.

This clonotype has ten or more counts. The chain employs TRBV6-5 and TRBJ2-3; D gene uncertain. The CDR3 totals 13 residues. V was pared by 5 bases and J by 4 bases, with 10 bases between. CDR1 and CDR2 from the germline V gene are MNHEY and SVGAGI. The CDR3, as DNA: TGTGCCAGCAGTAAAACCCAGTCAGATACGCAGTATTTT. It specifies CASSKTQSDTQYF.

The chain combines TRBV12-3 or TRBV12-4 with TRBJ2-7; 10 bases are a match to TRBD1. The CDR3 is 15 residues long. The V segment lost 0 bases and the J segment 2 bases; nucleotides outside the gene matches: 1. CDR3: CASSLAGQGTYEQYF. The CDR3 DNA sequence: TGTGCCAGCAGTTTAGCGGGACAGGGGACCTACGAGCAGTACTTC.

This clonotype was observed at least ten times. This chain connects TRBV20-1 to TRBJ1-6; D call uncertain. From germline, CDR1 is DFQATT and CDR2 SNEGSKA (reference sequence). The CDR3 has 18 residues. The V gene lost 0 bases and the J gene lost 7 bases, with 22 bases spanning the gap. CDR3 residues: CSARDLFVPLIRNSPLHF. CDR3 nucleotides: TGCAGTGCTAGAGACCTCTTTGTCCCTTTAATTCGCAATTCACCCCTCCACTTT.

This clonotype was seen ten or more times. This rearrangement joins TRBV18 to TRBJ1-5; D is unresolved. V dropped 6 bases and J dropped 2 bases, with 11 bases sitting between them. Looked up from germline, CDR1 is KGHSH and CDR2 is LQKENI. The CDR3 length is 14 residues. The DNA of the CDR3 is TGTGCCAGCTCCCCGGACCCTGGCAATCAGCCCCAGCATTTT. Amino acid sequence: CASSPDPGNQPQHF.

The chain has TRBV28 and TRBJ2-7; possibly TRBD2 for D (6 bases). The V end was cut by 6 bases, the J end by 7 bases, with 13 bases between. In germline, CDR1 is MDHEN, CDR2 SYDVKM. This CDR3 has 12 residues. For the CDR3, the DNA is TGTGCCAGCAGCCCTCCGCGGGGAGAGCAGTACTTC. Translation gives CASSPPRGEQYF.

This clonotype was observed many times. The genes are TRBV12-3 or TRBV12-4 and TRBJ1-1, with D hard to call. The CDR3 runs 14 residues. Trimming stripped 4 bases from V and 4 bases from J, with 13 bases between. CDR3 loop: CASSSTSKGTEAFF. The DNA of the CDR3 is TGTGCCAGCAGTTCCACATCCAAAGGCACTGAAGCTTTCTTT.

The genes are TRBV5-1 and TRBJ2-4; tentatively, D is TRBD1 (6 bases). V was pared by 4 bases and J by 0 bases, with 14 bases between. CDR1 is SGHRS and CDR2 is YFSETQ in the germline V gene. This CDR3 is built from 16 residues. The CDR3: CASSVGQIQAKNIQYF. The CDR3 nucleotides are TGCGCCAGCAGCGTAGGACAGATCCAAGCCAAAAACATTCAGTACTTC. Drawing the rest from reference TRBV5-1 and TRBJ2-4, the complete variable domain is KAGVTQTPRYLIKTRGQQVTLSCSPISGHRSVSWYQQTPGQGLQFLFEYFSETQRNKGNFPGRFSGRQFSNSRSEMNVSTLELGDSALYLCASSVGQIQAKNIQYFGAGTRLSVL.

Only a few counts were recorded for this clonotype. This chain joins TRBV6-2 or TRBV6-3 and TRBJ1-1; TRBD1 might be the D (6 bases). V was cut by 2 bases and J by 10 bases, with 11 bases left in between. Germline CDR1 and CDR2: MNHEY and SVGEGT. This CDR3 contains 12 residues. The CDR3 reads CASSYVGAVAFF. The CDR3 DNA reads as TGTGCCAGCAGTTACGTGGGGGCGGTAGCTTTCTTT.